The clone carrying this TCR beta chain was recorded a few times. The V end lost 8 bases, the J end lost 0 bases, and 8 bases lay between the germline ends. Germline CDR1 SGHTA, CDR2 FQGNSA. The CDR3 runs 13 residues. Since all of the isolated RNA was reverse transcribed, expressed TCRB transcripts were what got sequenced. Average reads for naive, central memory and regulatory T cell samples were about 4 million. This table comes from immunoSEQ multiplex PCR, and its TCRdb copy is limited to in-frame clones, with some not included. The profile shows 850,000 to 900,000 clones, around a sixth of them singletons. The data are from a study of beta chain features in type 1 diabetes. Whole-study context: Investigators examined roughly 99,000,000 sorted cells across all samples.

The chain is built from TRBV7-2 and TRBJ2-1; D uncertain. This receptor was obtained from a woman aged 18-29 years in good health. Input material: naive CD4+ T cells from blood. CDR3 loop: CASAMVSYNEQFF. In nucleotides, the CDR3 is TGTGCCAGCGCCATGGTCTCCTACAATGAGCAGTTCTTC.